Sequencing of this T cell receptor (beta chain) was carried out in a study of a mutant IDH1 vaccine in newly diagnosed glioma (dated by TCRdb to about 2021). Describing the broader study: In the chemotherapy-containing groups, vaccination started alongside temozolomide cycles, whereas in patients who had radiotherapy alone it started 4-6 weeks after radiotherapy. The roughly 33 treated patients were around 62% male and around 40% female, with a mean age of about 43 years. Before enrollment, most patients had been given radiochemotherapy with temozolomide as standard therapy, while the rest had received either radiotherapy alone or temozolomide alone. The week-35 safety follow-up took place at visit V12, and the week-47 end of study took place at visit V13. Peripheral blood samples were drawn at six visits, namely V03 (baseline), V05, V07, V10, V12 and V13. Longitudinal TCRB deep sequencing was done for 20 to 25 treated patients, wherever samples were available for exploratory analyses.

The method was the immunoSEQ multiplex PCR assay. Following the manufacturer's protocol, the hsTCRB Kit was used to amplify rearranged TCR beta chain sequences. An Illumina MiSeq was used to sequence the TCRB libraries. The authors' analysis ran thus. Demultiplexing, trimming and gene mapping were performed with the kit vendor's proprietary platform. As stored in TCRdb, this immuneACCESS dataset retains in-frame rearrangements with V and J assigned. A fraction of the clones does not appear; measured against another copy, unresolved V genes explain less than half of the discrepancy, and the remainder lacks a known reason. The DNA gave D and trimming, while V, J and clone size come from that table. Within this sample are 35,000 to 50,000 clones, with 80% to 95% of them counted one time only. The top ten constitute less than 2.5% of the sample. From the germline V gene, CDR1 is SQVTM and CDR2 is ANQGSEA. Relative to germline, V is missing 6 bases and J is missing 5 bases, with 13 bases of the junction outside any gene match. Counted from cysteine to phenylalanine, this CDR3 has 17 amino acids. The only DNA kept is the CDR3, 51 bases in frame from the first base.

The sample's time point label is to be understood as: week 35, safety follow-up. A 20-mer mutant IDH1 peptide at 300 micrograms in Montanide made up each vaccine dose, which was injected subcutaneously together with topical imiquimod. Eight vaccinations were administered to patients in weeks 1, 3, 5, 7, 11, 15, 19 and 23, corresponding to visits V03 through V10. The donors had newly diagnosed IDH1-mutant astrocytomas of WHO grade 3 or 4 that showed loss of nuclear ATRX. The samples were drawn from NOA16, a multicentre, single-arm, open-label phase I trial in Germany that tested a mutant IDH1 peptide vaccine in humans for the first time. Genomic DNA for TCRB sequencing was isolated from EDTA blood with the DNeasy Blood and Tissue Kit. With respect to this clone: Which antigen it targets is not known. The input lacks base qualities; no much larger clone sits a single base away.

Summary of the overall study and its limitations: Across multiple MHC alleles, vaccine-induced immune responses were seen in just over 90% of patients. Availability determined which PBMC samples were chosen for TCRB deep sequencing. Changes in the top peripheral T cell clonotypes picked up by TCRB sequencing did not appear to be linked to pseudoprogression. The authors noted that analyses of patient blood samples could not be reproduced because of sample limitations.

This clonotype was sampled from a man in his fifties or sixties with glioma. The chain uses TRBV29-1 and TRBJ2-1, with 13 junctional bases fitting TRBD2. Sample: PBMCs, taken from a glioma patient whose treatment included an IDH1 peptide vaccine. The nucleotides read TGCAGCGTCCCGGGACTAGCGGGACCAAAGCGGCACAATGAGCAGTTCTTC. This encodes CSVPGLAGPKRHNEQFF.